This TCR beta chain emerged from a study of T cell repertoires in cytomegalovirus infection. Study background: CMV infection together with matching HLA type was indicated by public TCR beta signatures. Whole-study results and caveats: The study found HLA-C-restricted CMV-specific TCR beta clonotypes dominating the ex vivo response. Public TCR beta family frequency separated CMV-and-HLA carriers, including in an independent cohort.

One entry per CDR3 protein, called by TCRdb with MiXCR from the reads. The sample lists around 74,000 distinct CDR3 sequences, roughly 3.7% occurring once. The CDR3 extends over 21 amino acids. With V trimmed by 1 base and J by 0 bases, 16 bases remained unmatched. This clonotype was seen repeatedly, ten times or more. As yet, its antigen is unknown. The sequencing input was PBMCs. This receptor was identified in a human donor in good health (CMV status not recorded). Some clones in this sample may be carry-over from other donors' samples. The chain uses TRBV12-3 or TRBV12-4 and TRBJ2-1, with 9 bases lining up with TRBD2. The CDR3: CASSLEKGVMSGGLSYNEQFF. CDR3 nucleotides: TGTGCCAGCAGTTTAGAAAAGGGGGTTATGAGCGGGGGGCTCTCCTACAATGAGCAGTTCTTC.